This is a list of T cell receptor beta chains from one sample in a study of blood T cell repertoires in COVID-19. Measured with immunoSEQ multiplex PCR; TCRdb has only the in-frame clones, and not every one. Here the sample spans 250,000 to 350,000 clones, around four fifths being singletons. Sequenced input: peripheral blood. These TCRs come from a woman aged 45-65 years with active or convalescent COVID-19. CDR3s include the opening cysteine and the closing phenylalanine or tryptophan. A D gene is named only where the DNA matches it firmly. Expanded clones are given a class, and other clones once, few, many or no size at all.

d_gene: TRBD1
v_gene: TRBV7-8
j_gene: TRBJ1-1
abundance: many
CDR3nt: TGTGCCAGCAGCCATTTCAACAGGGGTAGGAACACTGAAGCTTTCTTT
CDR3aa: CASSHFNRGRNTEAFF

d_gene: -
v_gene: TRBV7-6
j_gene: TRBJ2-1
abundance: -
CDR3nt: TGTGCCAGCAGCTTAGCGGGTCCCCGGAGCTCCTACAATGAGCAGTTCTTC
CDR3aa: CASSLAGPRSSYNEQFF

d_gene: TRBD1
v_gene: TRBV28
j_gene: TRBJ1-5
abundance: once
CDR3nt: TGTGCCAGCAGGGGACAGGGGAGCGGCAATCAGCCCCAGCATTTT
CDR3aa: CASRGQGSGNQPQHF

d_gene: TRBD1
v_gene: TRBV5-1
j_gene: TRBJ2-1
abundance: -
CDR3nt: TGCGCCAGCAGCTTTTGGACAGGGAGCTACAATGAGCAGTTCTTC
CDR3aa: CASSFWTGSYNEQFF

d_gene: TRBD1
v_gene: TRBV5-4
j_gene: TRBJ2-1
abundance: -
CDR3nt: TGTGCCAGCAGCTTGCCCGGACAGGGAGGCAATGAGCAGTTCTTC
CDR3aa: CASSLPGQGGNEQFF

d_gene: -
v_gene: TRBV7-2
j_gene: TRBJ1-1
abundance: once
CDR3nt: TGTGCCAGCGCAGTTTACAGGACCGCTGAAGCTTTCTTT
CDR3aa: CASAVYRTAEAFF

d_gene: -
v_gene: TRBV5-1
j_gene: TRBJ1-6
abundance: -
CDR3nt: TGCGCCAGCAGCCTAGTGGGTTCACCCCTCCACTTT
CDR3aa: CASSLVGSPLHF

d_gene: -
v_gene: TRBV7-6
j_gene: TRBJ2-3
abundance: once
CDR3nt: TGTGCCAGCAGCTTAGATCAGAGGGTCACAGATACGCAGTATTTT
CDR3aa: CASSLDQRVTDTQYF

d_gene: TRBD1
v_gene: TRBV4-1
j_gene: TRBJ1-4
abundance: -
CDR3nt: TGCGCCAGCAGCCTCAGGGGGCCTAATGAAAAACTGTTTTTT
CDR3aa: CASSLRGPNEKLFF

d_gene: -
v_gene: TRBV15
j_gene: TRBJ1-5
abundance: -
CDR3nt: TGTGCCACCAGCAGAGATGTGACTGAGCCCCAGCATTTT
CDR3aa: CATSRDVTEPQHF

d_gene: TRBD2
v_gene: TRBV9
j_gene: TRBJ2-3
abundance: -
CDR3nt: TGTGCCAGCAGCCGAAGCGGCGGGAGTTGGACAGATACGCAGTATTTT
CDR3aa: CASSRSGGSWTDTQYF

d_gene: TRBD2
v_gene: TRBV7-8
j_gene: TRBJ2-1
abundance: -
CDR3nt: TGTGCCAGCAGCTTAGCGCGGAGCGGGAGGGGGCAGTTCTTC
CDR3aa: CASSLARSGRGQFF

d_gene: -
v_gene: TRBV19
j_gene: TRBJ1-1
abundance: -
CDR3nt: TGTGCCAGTAGTCTTGCGCGGGGGGACACTGAAGCTTTCTTT
CDR3aa: CASSLARGDTEAFF

d_gene: -
v_gene: TRBV19
j_gene: TRBJ1-2
abundance: -
CDR3nt: TGTGCCAGTAGCGTCGGGACAAACTATGGCTACACCTTC
CDR3aa: CASSVGTNYGYTF

d_gene: -
v_gene: TRBV2
j_gene: TRBJ1-2
abundance: few
CDR3nt: TGTGCCAGCAGTGAACGGGGGGACTATGGCTACACCTTC
CDR3aa: CASSERGDYGYTF

d_gene: -
v_gene: TRBV18
j_gene: TRBJ2-5
abundance: -
CDR3nt: TGTGCCAGCTTCCCCCGTTTCCAAGAGACCCAGTACTTC
CDR3aa: CASFPRFQETQYF

d_gene: -
v_gene: TRBV28
j_gene: TRBJ2-1
abundance: -
CDR3nt: TGTGCCAGCAGTTGGGTTCGGGATGAGCAGTTCTTC
CDR3aa: CASSWVRDEQFF

d_gene: -
v_gene: TRBV18
j_gene: TRBJ1-6
abundance: -
CDR3nt: TGTGCCAGCTCACCTAAAATTGCGACAGGATCTAATTCACCCCTCCACTTT
CDR3aa: CASSPKIATGSNSPLHF

d_gene: -
v_gene: TRBV9
j_gene: TRBJ1-1
abundance: few
CDR3nt: TGTGCCAGCAGCCGACTTGGGGGGGGTGCTGAAGCTTTCTTT
CDR3aa: CASSRLGGGAEAFF

d_gene: TRBD1
v_gene: TRBV2
j_gene: TRBJ2-5
abundance: -
CDR3nt: TGTGCCAGCGTGGACCCGGGACAGGGGGTTGGAGAGACCCAGTACTTC
CDR3aa: CASVDPGQGVGETQYF

d_gene: -
v_gene: TRBV3-1/TRBV3-2
j_gene: TRBJ2-1
abundance: -
CDR3nt: TGTGCCAGCAGCCTTTCCCTAGGTGGTGGGGAGCAGTTCTTC
CDR3aa: CASSLSLGGGEQFF

d_gene: -
v_gene: TRBV3-1/TRBV3-2
j_gene: TRBJ2-5
abundance: few
CDR3nt: TGTGCCAGCAGCCGGGGGGAGGCTCAAGAGACCCAGTACTTC
CDR3aa: CASSRGEAQETQYF

d_gene: -
v_gene: TRBV30
j_gene: TRBJ1-1
abundance: -
CDR3nt: TGTGCCTGGAGCCTAGGACAACGGGACACTGAAGCTTTCTTT
CDR3aa: CAWSLGQRDTEAFF

d_gene: -
v_gene: TRBV30
j_gene: TRBJ2-1
abundance: -
CDR3nt: TGTGCCTGGAGTGTAAATTGGAGTGTGCAGTTCTTC
CDR3aa: CAWSVNWSVQFF

d_gene: -
v_gene: TRBV28
j_gene: TRBJ2-2
abundance: once
CDR3nt: TGTGCCAGCAGTTTAGTTATTACGGACACCGGGGAGCTGTTTTTT
CDR3aa: CASSLVITDTGELFF

d_gene: -
v_gene: TRBV3-1/TRBV3-2
j_gene: TRBJ1-2
abundance: -
CDR3nt: TGTGCCAGCAGCCAAGTTGGATCAGGCCAGGATTACTTC
CDR3aa: CASSQVGSGQDYF

d_gene: -
v_gene: TRBV21-1
j_gene: TRBJ2-5
abundance: -
CDR3nt: TGTGCCAGCAGCATGGGGCCGGGACTCCAAGAGACCCAGTACTTC
CDR3aa: CASSMGPGLQETQYF